A selection of T cell receptor beta chains follows, all from one sample in a study of blood T cell repertoires in COVID-19. Profiling relied on immunoSEQ multiplex PCR, and the TCRdb table lists in-frame clones only, not all of them. The data hold about 500,000 clones, with 85% to 90% observed a single time. Sample: peripheral blood. These receptors were collected from a woman in her forties or fifties with COVID-19, enrolled during active disease. Both conserved end residues are part of each CDR3. Fields, in order: J gene, CDR3 length, clone size, D gene, V gene, CDR3 DNA, CDR3 protein. The D gene is left open where the match is weak. Size tells how often a clone was seen (once, few, many) or the class of an expanded clone, and some rows leave it out.

>TRBJ1-2|13|-|-|TRBV16
TGTGCCAGCAGAGGAGTGTGGGACTATGGCTACACCTTC
CASRGVWDYGYTF
>TRBJ1-1|12|-|TRBD1|TRBV29-1
TGCAGCGTTCAGACAGGGACCACTGAAGCTTTCTTT
CSVQTGTTEAFF
>TRBJ2-7|16|-|-|TRBV5-1
TGCGCCAGCAGCTTGGCGGGGGGCGCCCCCTCCTACGAGCAGTACTTC
CASSLAGGAPSYEQYF
>TRBJ1-1|13|few|-|TRBV5-5
TGTGCCAGCAGCTCAGTCATGAACACTGAAGCTTTCTTT
CASSSVMNTEAFF
>TRBJ2-7|17|-|-|TRBV5-1
TGCGCCAGCAGCTTAGGCTCTGGCGGGGCACTAACCTACGAGCAGTACTTC
CASSLGSGGALTYEQYF
>TRBJ2-5|14|-|TRBD1|TRBV6-2/TRBV6-3
TGTGCCAGCAGTCACCCAGGGGGCGGTAAGACCCAGTACTTC
CASSHPGGGKTQYF
>TRBJ2-7|13|-|TRBD1|TRBV25-1
TGTGCCAGCGGCCTACAGGGGGCCTACGAGCAGTACTTC
CASGLQGAYEQYF
>TRBJ1-3|15|-|-|TRBV4-2
TGTGCCAGCAGCCAAGTCGGACAAGAAGGAAACACCATATATTTT
CASSQVGQEGNTIYF
>TRBJ1-5|15|-|-|TRBV19
TGTGCCAGTAGTATTGCGGGCAGGAGCAATCAGCCCCAGCATTTT
CASSIAGRSNQPQHF
>TRBJ2-3|14|-|-|TRBV2
TGTGCCAGCAGCAGGCAGGTTGGCGCAGATACGCAGTATTTT
CASSRQVGADTQYF
>TRBJ2-1|15|-|TRBD1|TRBV5-6
TGTGCCAGCAACTTGGCGACAGGGGGCTACAATGAGCAGTTCTTC
CASNLATGGYNEQFF
>TRBJ2-7|13|-|-|TRBV10-3
TGTGCCATCAGTGTAGGCGGCCCCTACGAGCAGTACTTC
CAISVGGPYEQYF
>TRBJ1-1|13|-|-|TRBV6-5
TGTGCCAGCAGTTACAGCATGAACACTGAAGCTTTCTTT
CASSYSMNTEAFF
>TRBJ2-3|14|-|-|TRBV5-1
TGCGCCAGCAGCTTCACCGGGGTGGGAGATACGCAGTATTTT
CASSFTGVGDTQYF
>TRBJ1-1|17|-|-|TRBV4-1
TGCGCCAGCAGCCAAGGGAAACCGGGACATATAAACACTGAAGCTTTCTTT
CASSQGKPGHINTEAFF
>TRBJ1-2|13|-|-|TRBV6-5
TGTGCCAGCACTGCAATCCAGGGCGATGGCTACACCTTC
CASTAIQGDGYTF
>TRBJ1-1|12|once|TRBD1|TRBV18
TGTGCCAGCTCACCAGGGACAGGGGGAGCTTTCTTT
CASSPGTGGAFF
>TRBJ1-2|15|-|TRBD1|TRBV5-1
TGCGCCAGCAGCTTGGCTGGGACAGTGAACTATGGCTACACCTTC
CASSLAGTVNYGYTF
>TRBJ1-1|14|-|TRBD1|TRBV19
TGTGCCAGTACTACCGGGACAGCGAAAGTGGAAGCTTTCTTT
CASTTGTAKVEAFF
>TRBJ1-2|14|-|-|TRBV5-1
TGCGCCAGCAGCTTTCTCGGGGGGACGGATGGCTACACCTTC
CASSFLGGTDGYTF
>TRBJ2-2|16|once|TRBD2|TRBV28
TGTGCCAGCAGTTTAACGCGGGGGGCGGGCCACGGGGAGCTGTTTTTT
CASSLTRGAGHGELFF
>TRBJ2-7|16|-|-|TRBV7-9
TGTGCCAGCAGCACGCCCCCTACCCCGGTTTCCTACGAGCAGTACTTC
CASSTPPTPVSYEQYF
>TRBJ1-6|16|-|TRBD1|TRBV3-1/TRBV3-2
TGTGCCAGCAGCCAAGGTCTCAACAGGGGGACTTCACCCCTCCACTTT
CASSQGLNRGTSPLHF
>TRBJ1-5|14|-|-|TRBV5-5
TGTGCCAGCAGCCCAGGTGGGAGCAATCAGCCCCAGCATTTT
CASSPGGSNQPQHF
>TRBJ1-4|13|-|-|TRBV19
TGTGCCAGTAGTATAGGAGGGAATGAAAAACTGTTTTTT
CASSIGGNEKLFF
>TRBJ2-1|12|-|TRBD2|TRBV19
TGTGCCAGTAGTCTGCGGGGGTATGAGCAGTTCTTC
CASSLRGYEQFF
>TRBJ1-2|15|-|-|TRBV7-8
TGTGCCAGCAGCTCCCTCGAGGCAGACGAGGATGGCTACACCTTC
CASSSLEADEDGYTF
>TRBJ1-4|17|-|-|TRBV4-2
TGTGCCAGCAGCCAGCTAGTCACAGGGCGAGACGGTGAAAAACTGTTTTTT
CASSQLVTGRDGEKLFF
>TRBJ1-2|15|once|TRBD1|TRBV9
TGTGCCAGCAGCCCCCTCGGACAGGGGCGCTATGGCTACACCTTC
CASSPLGQGRYGYTF
>TRBJ1-1|14|-|-|TRBV30
TGTGCCTGGATTGGGGGGGGCCTGAGGACTGAAGCTTTCTTT
CAWIGGGLRTEAFF
>TRBJ2-2|15|-|TRBD1|TRBV5-1
TGCGCCAGCAGCTTCCGGGACAGGGGGACCGGGGAGCTGTTTTTT
CASSFRDRGTGELFF
>TRBJ1-1|13|-|TRBD1|TRBV29-1
TGCAGCGTTCGGACAGGGTCCAACACTGAAGCTTTCTTT
CSVRTGSNTEAFF
>TRBJ1-1|15|-|-|TRBV12-5
TGTGCTAGTGGTTTGCCAAAACAGGGAGCCGCTGAAGCTTTCTTT
CASGLPKQGAAEAFF
>TRBJ2-7|15|few|-|TRBV5-5
TGTGCCAGTTCGAACGGTCGGGGTATCTCCTACGAGCAGTACTTC
CASSNGRGISYEQYF
>TRBJ1-2|10|once|-|TRBV20-1
TGCAGTGCTCTAAACTATGGCTACACCTTC
CSALNYGYTF
>TRBJ1-1|12|-|TRBD1|TRBV12-3/TRBV12-4
TGTGCCAGCAGTTTGAACAGGGGTGAAGCTTTCTTT
CASSLNRGEAFF
>TRBJ2-3|15|-|-|TRBV5-1
TGCGCCAGCAGCTTGTTGGCCGAAAGGGGAGATACGCAGTATTTT
CASSLLAERGDTQYF
>TRBJ2-7|13|once|TRBD2|TRBV10-3
TGTGCCATCAGTGAGTGGGAGGGCTACGAGCAGTACTTC
CAISEWEGYEQYF
>TRBJ2-6|16|-|-|TRBV19
TGTGCCAGTAGTATCCCACGGTTCTCTGGGGCCAACGTCCTGACTTTC
CASSIPRFSGANVLTF
>TRBJ1-2|14|-|TRBD1|TRBV19
TGTGCCAGTAGTATGACAGGGACCAACTATGGCTACACCTTC
CASSMTGTNYGYTF
>TRBJ2-2|17|-|TRBD1|TRBV7-8
TGTGCCAGCAGCTCGCTTAGGACAGGGCCGAACACCGGGGAGCTGTTTTTT
CASSSLRTGPNTGELFF
>TRBJ1-5|13|few|-|TRBV2
TGTGCCAGCAAAGGGAGGGGTGATCAGCCCCAGCATTTT
CASKGRGDQPQHF
>TRBJ1-2|15|-|TRBD1|TRBV10-3
TGTGCCATCAGTGAGTCGGGGACAGGCCTCTATGGCTACACCTTC
CAISESGTGLYGYTF
>TRBJ2-2|14|once|-|TRBV7-9
TGTGCCAGCAGCTTAGGGGCTAATACCGGGGAGCTGTTTTTT
CASSLGANTGELFF
>TRBJ2-2|16|-|TRBD2|TRBV3-1/TRBV3-2
TGTGCCAGCAGCCCGCCGGGGGGGGTAGGGACCGGGGAGCTGTTTTTT
CASSPPGGVGTGELFF
>TRBJ1-1|15|-|-|TRBV15
TGTGCCACCAGCAGAGATCGAGGTCGTCGGACTGAAGCTTTCTTT
CATSRDRGRRTEAFF
>TRBJ2-1|11|-|-|TRBV29-1
TGCAGCGTCGAACCGAGCAATGAGCAGTTCTTC
CSVEPSNEQFF
>TRBJ1-5|15|-|-|TRBV5-6
TGTGCCAGCAGCTTCACAGGCTCCGGACGTCAGCCCCAGCATTTT
CASSFTGSGRQPQHF
>TRBJ2-2|13|-|-|TRBV19
TGTGCCATCCCAGATCTCTCGTCCGGGGAGCTGTTTTTT
CAIPDLSSGELFF
>TRBJ1-2|15|-|-|TRBV9
TGTGCCAGCAGCGTAGCCGGAGAGATTAACTATGGCTACACCTTC
CASSVAGEINYGYTF
>TRBJ2-7|15|-|-|TRBV27
TGTGCCAGCAGTTTATCAATTAACAGGGTGTGGGGGCAGTACTTC
CASSLSINRVWGQYF
>TRBJ1-2|14|-|-|TRBV6-4
TGTGCCAGCAGTGACTCCCGCGATAACTATGGCTACACCTTC
CASSDSRDNYGYTF
>TRBJ2-1|13|-|-|TRBV7-9
TGTGCCAGCGGGAGGGGGGTCGGTAATGAGCAGTTCTTC
CASGRGVGNEQFF
>TRBJ2-3|14|-|-|TRBV6-1
TGTGCCAGCAGTTTATTCCGGGGCACAGATACGCAGTATTTT
CASSLFRGTDTQYF
>TRBJ1-3|15|-|-|TRBV5-1
TGCGCCAGCAGTTCCGGGACACTCTCTGGAAACACCATATATTTT
CASSSGTLSGNTIYF
>TRBJ1-2|11|-|-|TRBV18
TGTGCCAGCTCACCAACGGCCCCGGAGACCTTC
CASSPTAPETF
>TRBJ2-7|15|-|TRBD1|TRBV19
TGTGCCAGTAGTATAGGGGACAGTAATTTCTACGAGCAGTACTTC
CASSIGDSNFYEQYF
>TRBJ1-2|14|-|-|TRBV19
TGTGCCAGTAGTATGGGACAAGGGGGAGCTGGCTACACCTTC
CASSMGQGGAGYTF
>TRBJ2-2|16|-|TRBD2|TRBV3-1/TRBV3-2
TGTGCCAGCAGCCAACTAGCGGGGGGTAGCACCGGGGAGCTGTTTTTT
CASSQLAGGSTGELFF